Listed below are T cell receptor beta chains from one sample, sequenced in a study of a mutant IDH1 vaccine in newly diagnosed glioma. No antigen is known for these receptors. Measured with immunoSEQ multiplex PCR; TCRdb has only the in-frame clones, and not every one. The data contain around 61,000 clones, roughly 75% of them seen just once; the ten biggest clones take up approximately 5.3%. This material consisted of PBMCs, taken from a glioma patient whose treatment included an IDH1 peptide vaccine. All receptors derive from a man in his forties or fifties with glioma. Each CDR3 is given with its conserved first and last residue. The D gene is left open where the match is weak.

TRBJ1-5 | TRBV10-1 | - | CASSRVNQPQHF | TGCGCCAGCAGTAGAGTAAATCAGCCCCAGCATTTT
TRBJ1-1 | TRBV29-1 | - | CSVENPATEAFF | TGCAGCGTTGAAAACCCTGCCACTGAAGCTTTCTTT
TRBJ1-1 | TRBV27 | - | CASSLRDTWGNTEAFF | TGTGCCAGCAGTTTGAGGGACACATGGGGAAACACTGAAGCTTTCTTT
TRBJ2-7 | TRBV18 | TRBD2 | CASSPKRDLSYEQYF | TGTGCCAGCTCACCAAAGCGGGACCTCTCCTACGAGCAGTACTTC
TRBJ2-7 | TRBV9 | - | CASSYKGGYEQYF | TGTGCCAGCAGCTATAAAGGGGGCTACGAGCAGTACTTC
TRBJ2-7 | TRBV29-1 | - | CSVGPDNSYEQYF | TGCAGCGTGGGGCCGGACAACTCCTACGAGCAGTACTTC
TRBJ1-2 | TRBV6-5 | - | CASSYSGNYGYTF | TGTGCCAGCAGTTACAGCGGAAACTATGGCTACACCTTC
TRBJ1-4 | TRBV5-1 | - | CASSPSEANEKLFF | TGCGCCAGCAGCCCTTCTGAGGCTAATGAAAAACTGTTTTTT
TRBJ1-5 | TRBV7-9 | - | CASSLDSQPQHF | TGTGCCAGCAGCTTAGATAGTCAGCCCCAGCATTTT
TRBJ1-1 | TRBV19 | - | CASSKGTVNTEAFF | TGTGCCAGTAGTAAAGGGACGGTGAACACTGAAGCTTTCTTT